Included here is one T cell receptor beta chain sequence, with context. Its antigen is currently unknown. This record comes from a study of beta chain features in type 1 diabetes. About the research overall: The patient and healthy donor groups were comparable for age, gender and cell yields.

The CDR3 contains 14 residues. V was cut by 3 bases and J by 0 bases, with 5 bases left in between. Germline CDR1 reads MNHEY; CDR2 reads SMNVEV (reference sequence). The authors sorted CD4+ naive, central memory, regulatory and stem cell-like memory cells via CD45RO/CCR7/CD25/CD127/CD95/CD27. Findings and limits, study-wide: Researchers caution that PCR might favor shorter templates, equally among patients and controls. Shorter TCRB CDR3s, moderately but significantly so, marked every one of the four CD4+ subsets in Type 1 diabetes patients. The VDJ junctions of type 1 diabetes patients carried fewer insertions and more deletions.

cDNA synthesis used the whole RNA isolate, giving expressed TCRB sequences. The method was immunoSEQ multiplex PCR; TCRdb's version includes in-frame clones alone and lacks a portion of them. The sample consists of 250,000 to 350,000 clones, 14% to 15% of them appearing once. The specimen was naive CD4+ T cells from blood. The V call is TRBV27, the J call TRBJ1-4; no firm D call. This TCR came from a man aged 18 to 35 with type 1 diabetes. CDR3 sequence: CASSFGATNEKLFF. CDR3 nucleotides: TGTGCCAGCAGTTTCGGGGCAACTAATGAAAAACTGTTTTTT. The whole variable domain, remainder taken from reference TRBV27 and TRBJ1-4, is EAQVTQNPRYLITVTGKKLTVTCSQNMNHEYMSWYRQDPGLGLRQIYYSMNVEVTDKGDVPEGYKVSRKEKRNFPLILESPSPNQTSLYFCASSFGATNEKLFFGSGTQLSVL.